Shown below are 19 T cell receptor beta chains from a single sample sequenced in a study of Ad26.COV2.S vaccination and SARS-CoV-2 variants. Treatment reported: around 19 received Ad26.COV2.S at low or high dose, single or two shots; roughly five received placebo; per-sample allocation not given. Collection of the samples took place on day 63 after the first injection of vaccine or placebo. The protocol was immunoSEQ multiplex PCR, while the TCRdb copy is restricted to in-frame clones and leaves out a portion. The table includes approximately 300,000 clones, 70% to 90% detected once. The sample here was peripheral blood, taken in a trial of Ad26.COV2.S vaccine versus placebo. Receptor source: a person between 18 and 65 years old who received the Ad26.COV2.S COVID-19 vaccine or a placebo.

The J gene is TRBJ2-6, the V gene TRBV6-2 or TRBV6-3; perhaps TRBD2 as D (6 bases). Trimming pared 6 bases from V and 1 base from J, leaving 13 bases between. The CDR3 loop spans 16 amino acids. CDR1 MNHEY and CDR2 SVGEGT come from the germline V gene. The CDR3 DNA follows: TGTGCCAGCAGCCAGCGCGGGGTGTCTGGGGCCAACGTCCTGACTTTC. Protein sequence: CASSQRGVSGANVLTF.

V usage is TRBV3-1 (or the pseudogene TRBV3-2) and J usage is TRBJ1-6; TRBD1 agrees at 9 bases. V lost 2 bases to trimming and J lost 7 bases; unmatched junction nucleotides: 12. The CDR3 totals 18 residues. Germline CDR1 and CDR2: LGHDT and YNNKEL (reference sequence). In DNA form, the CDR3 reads TGTGCCAGCAGCCAAAACCCGGACAGGGGTATACTAAATTCACCCCTCCACTTT. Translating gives CASSQNPDRGILNSPLHF.

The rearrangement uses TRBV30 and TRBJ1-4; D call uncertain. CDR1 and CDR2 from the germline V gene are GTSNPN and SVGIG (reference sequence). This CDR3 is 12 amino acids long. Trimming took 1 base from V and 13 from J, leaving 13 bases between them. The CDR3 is CAWSEKLVGLFF. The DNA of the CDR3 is TGTGCCTGGAGTGAAAAGTTGGTGGGACTGTTTTTT.

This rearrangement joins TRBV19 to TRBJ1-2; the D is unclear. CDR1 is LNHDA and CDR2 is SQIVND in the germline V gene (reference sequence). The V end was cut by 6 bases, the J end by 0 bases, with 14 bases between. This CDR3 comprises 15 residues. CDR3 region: CASSQWLGANYGYTF. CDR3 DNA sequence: TGTGCCAGTAGCCAATGGCTCGGTGCTAACTATGGCTACACCTTC.

The CDR3 DNA reads TGTGCCATCAGTGAGGCGGGGTATGAAGCTTTCTTT. Protein product: CAISEAGYEAFF. The chain recombines TRBV10-3 with TRBJ1-1; D unresolved. In germline, CDR1 is ENHRY, CDR2 SYGVKD. The CDR3 extends over 12 amino acids. V lost 2 bases and J lost 7, with 8 bases in between.

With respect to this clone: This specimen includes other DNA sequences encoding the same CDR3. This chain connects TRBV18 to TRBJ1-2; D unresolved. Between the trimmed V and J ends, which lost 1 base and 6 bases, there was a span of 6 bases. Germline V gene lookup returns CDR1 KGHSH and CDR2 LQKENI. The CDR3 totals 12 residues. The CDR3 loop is CASSPQGDGYTF. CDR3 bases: TGTGCCAGCTCACCACAGGGAGATGGCTACACCTTC.

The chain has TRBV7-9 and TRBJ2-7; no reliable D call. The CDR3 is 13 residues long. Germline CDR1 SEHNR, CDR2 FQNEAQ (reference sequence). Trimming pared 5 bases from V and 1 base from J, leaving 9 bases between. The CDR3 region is CASSPIGSYEQYF. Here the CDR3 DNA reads TGTGCCAGCAGCCCCATCGGATCCTACGAGCAGTACTTC.

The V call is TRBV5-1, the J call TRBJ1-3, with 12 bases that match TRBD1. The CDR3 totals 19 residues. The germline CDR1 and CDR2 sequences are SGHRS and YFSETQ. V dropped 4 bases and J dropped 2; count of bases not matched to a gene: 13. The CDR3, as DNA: TGCGCCAGCAGCGAACCAACCGGGACAGGGGGCTCGGCTGGAAACACCATATATTTT. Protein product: CASSEPTGTGGSAGNTIYF.

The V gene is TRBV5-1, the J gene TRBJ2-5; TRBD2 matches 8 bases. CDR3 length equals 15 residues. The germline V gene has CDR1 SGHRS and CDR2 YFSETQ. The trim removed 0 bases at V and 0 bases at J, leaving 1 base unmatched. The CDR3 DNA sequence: TGCGCCAGCAGCTTGGCCGGGGGGGACCAAGAGACCCAGTACTTC. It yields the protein CASSLAGGDQETQYF.

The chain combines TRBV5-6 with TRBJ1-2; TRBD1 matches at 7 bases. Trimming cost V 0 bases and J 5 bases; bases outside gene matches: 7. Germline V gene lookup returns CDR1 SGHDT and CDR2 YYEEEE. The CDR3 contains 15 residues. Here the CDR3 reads CASSLGGDRAYGYTF. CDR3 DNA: TGTGCCAGCAGCTTGGGGGGTGACAGGGCGTATGGCTACACCTTC. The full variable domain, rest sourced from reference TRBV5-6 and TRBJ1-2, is DAGVTQSPTHLIKTRGQQVTLRCSPKSGHDTVSWYQQALGQGPQFIFQYYEEEERQRGNFPDRFSGHQFPNYSSELNVNALLLGDSALYLCASSLGGDRAYGYTFGSGTRLTVV.

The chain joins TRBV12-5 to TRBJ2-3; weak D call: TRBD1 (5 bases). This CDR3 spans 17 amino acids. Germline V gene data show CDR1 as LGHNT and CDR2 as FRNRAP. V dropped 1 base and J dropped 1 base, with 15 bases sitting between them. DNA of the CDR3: TGTGCTAGTGGTTTGGGCCTTTCTGGGGCGCGCACAGATACGCAGTATTTT. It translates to CASGLGLSGARTDTQYF.

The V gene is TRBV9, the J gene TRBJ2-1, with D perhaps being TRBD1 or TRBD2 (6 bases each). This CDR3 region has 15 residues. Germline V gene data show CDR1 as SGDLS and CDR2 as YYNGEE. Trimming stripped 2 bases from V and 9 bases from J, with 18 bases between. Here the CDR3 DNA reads TGTGCCAGCAGCGTTCGTGACACGGGGGCAGGTGAGCAGTTCTTC. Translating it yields CASSVRDTGAGEQFF. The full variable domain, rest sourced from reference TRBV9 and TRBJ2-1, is DSGVTQTPKHLITATGQRVTLRCSPRSGDLSVYWYQQSLDQGLQFLIQYYNGEERAKGNILERFSAQQFPDLHSELNLSSLELGDSALYFCASSVRDTGAGEQFFGPGTRLTVL.

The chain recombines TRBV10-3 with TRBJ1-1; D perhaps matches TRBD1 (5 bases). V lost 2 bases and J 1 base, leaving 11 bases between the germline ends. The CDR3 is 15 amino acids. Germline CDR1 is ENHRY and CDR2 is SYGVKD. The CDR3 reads CAISETGRGNTEAFF. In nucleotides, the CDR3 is TGTGCCATCAGTGAGACAGGTAGGGGGAACACTGAAGCTTTCTTT.

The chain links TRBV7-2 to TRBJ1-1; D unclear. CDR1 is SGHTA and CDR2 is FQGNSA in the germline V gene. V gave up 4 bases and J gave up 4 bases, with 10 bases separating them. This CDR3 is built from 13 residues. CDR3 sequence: CASSSAWGTEAFF. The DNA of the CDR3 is TGTGCCAGCAGCTCGGCGTGGGGCACTGAAGCTTTCTTT.

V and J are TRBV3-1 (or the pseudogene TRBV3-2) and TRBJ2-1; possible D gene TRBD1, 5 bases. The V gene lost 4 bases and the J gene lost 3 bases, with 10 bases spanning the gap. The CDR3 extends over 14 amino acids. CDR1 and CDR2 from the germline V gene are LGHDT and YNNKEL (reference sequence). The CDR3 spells CASSRRTGYNEQFF. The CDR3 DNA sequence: TGTGCCAGCAGCCGCCGAACAGGCTACAATGAGCAGTTCTTC.

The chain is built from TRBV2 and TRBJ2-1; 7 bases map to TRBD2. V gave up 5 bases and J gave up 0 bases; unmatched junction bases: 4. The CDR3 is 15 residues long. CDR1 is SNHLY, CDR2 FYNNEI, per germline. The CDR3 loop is CASSPLAASYNEQFF. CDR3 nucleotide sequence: TGTGCCAGCAGTCCCCTAGCGGCCTCCTACAATGAGCAGTTCTTC.

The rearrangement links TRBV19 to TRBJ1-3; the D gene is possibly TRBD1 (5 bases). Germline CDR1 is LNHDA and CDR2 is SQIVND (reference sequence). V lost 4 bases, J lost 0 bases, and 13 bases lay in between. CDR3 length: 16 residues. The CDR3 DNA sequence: TGTGCCAGTAGTAGGGACTCACCAAACTCTGGAAACACCATATATTTT. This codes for CASSRDSPNSGNTIYF.

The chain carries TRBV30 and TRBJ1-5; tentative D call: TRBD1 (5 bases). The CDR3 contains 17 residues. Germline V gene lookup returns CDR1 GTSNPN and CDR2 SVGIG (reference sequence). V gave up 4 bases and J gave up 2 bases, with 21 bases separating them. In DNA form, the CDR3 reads TGTGCCTGGACTACCCGGGGGGGTTCGAAAGGCAATCAGCCCCAGCATTTT. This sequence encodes CAWTTRGGSKGNQPQHF.

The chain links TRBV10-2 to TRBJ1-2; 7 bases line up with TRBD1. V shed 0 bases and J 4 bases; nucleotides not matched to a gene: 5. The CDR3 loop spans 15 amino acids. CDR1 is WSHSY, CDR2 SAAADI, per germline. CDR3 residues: CASSESPGQTYGYTF. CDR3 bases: TGCGCCAGCAGTGAGTCGCCGGGACAGACCTATGGCTACACCTTC.